This T cell receptor (beta chain) was identified during a study of CD8+CD57+ T cells in acquired aplastic anemia. Genomic DNA templated the TCR beta VDJ and CDR3 profiling. TCRdb recomputed calls from the reads with MiXCR, one row per CDR3 protein. The sample lists around 500,000 distinct CDR3 sequences; around 32% were seen once. CD8+CD57+ cell expansion had been shown by flow cytometry in patients chosen for sequencing. Among the patients, none had received any therapy at the time of blood sampling. This CDR3 has 15 amino acids. V shed 0 bases and J shed 5 bases, with 16 bases lying between them. Germline CDR1 reads DFQATT; CDR2 reads SNEGSKA (reference sequence).

The sequencing input was sorted CD4+, CD8+, or CD8+CD57+ T cells (not recorded which) from PBMCs. The chain couples TRBV20-1 to TRBJ1-2; D perhaps matches TRBD1 (5 bases). The origin of this receptor is a human donor with aplastic anemia. This CDR3 reads CSARDPRQIIYGYTF. The CDR3 nucleotides are TGCAGTGCTAGAGATCCAAGACAGATTATTTATGGCTACACCTTC.